This is a list of T cell receptor beta chains from one sample in a study of T cells generated in artificial thymic organoids. TCRdb re-analysed the 5' RACE reads in MiXCR, keeping a single row per CDR3 protein. The sample has 7,000 to 10,000 distinct CDR3 sequences; around 20% are singletons. The specimen sequenced was naive CD8+ T cells from the thymus. These receptors were obtained from a human donor who gave cord blood stem cells for thymic organoid culture, a cardiac surgery patient who gave postnatal thymus, or a blood donor (not recorded which). CDR3s include the opening cysteine and the closing phenylalanine or tryptophan. The order of the fields is clone size, V gene, D gene, J gene, CDR3 protein, CDR3 DNA. D genes are given only for firm matches. Some rows have no size entry. The others give once, few or many, or a class for an expanded clone.

clone_size: medium-sized
v_call: TRBV11-2
d_call: .
j_call: TRBJ1-1
cdr3_aa: CASSTGPRVYMNTEAFF
cdr3_nt: TGTGCCAGCAGCACCGGGCCCCGGGTTTACATGAACACTGAAGCTTTCTTT

clone_size: medium-sized
v_call: TRBV18
d_call: TRBD1
j_call: TRBJ2-3
cdr3_aa: CASSPQGGTDTQYF
cdr3_nt: TGTGCCAGCTCACCTCAGGGGGGCACAGATACGCAGTATTTT

clone_size: medium-sized
v_call: TRBV19
d_call: TRBD1
j_call: TRBJ1-5
cdr3_aa: CASRATGGLSNQPQHF
cdr3_nt: TGTGCCAGTAGAGCTACAGGGGGACTTAGCAATCAGCCCCAGCATTTT

clone_size: medium-sized
v_call: TRBV2
d_call: TRBD2
j_call: TRBJ2-7
cdr3_aa: CASSELAGYEQYF
cdr3_nt: TGTGCCAGCAGTGAACTAGCGGGGTACGAGCAGTACTTC

clone_size: medium-sized
v_call: TRBV10-3
d_call: .
j_call: TRBJ2-3
cdr3_aa: CAISDQGLVIASTDTQYF
cdr3_nt: TGTGCCATCAGCGACCAGGGGTTAGTCATTGCTAGCACAGATACGCAGTATTTT

clone_size: .
v_call: TRBV20-1
d_call: TRBD2
j_call: TRBJ2-2
cdr3_aa: CSARVASGANTGELFF
cdr3_nt: TGCAGTGCTAGAGTGGCCAGCGGGGCGAACACCGGGGAGCTGTTTTTT

clone_size: medium-sized
v_call: TRBV4-1
d_call: TRBD1
j_call: TRBJ1-1
cdr3_aa: CASSHTTGEMNTEAFF
cdr3_nt: TGCGCCAGCAGCCATACGACAGGGGAAATGAACACTGAAGCTTTCTTT

clone_size: medium-sized
v_call: TRBV5-4
d_call: .
j_call: TRBJ2-2
cdr3_aa: CASSFGENTGELFF
cdr3_nt: TGTGCCAGCAGCTTTGGTGAGAACACCGGGGAGCTGTTTTTT

clone_size: .
v_call: TRBV3-1
d_call: TRBD1
j_call: TRBJ1-2
cdr3_aa: CASSQGQGRHGYTF
cdr3_nt: TGTGCCAGCAGCCAAGGACAGGGAAGGCATGGCTACACCTTC

clone_size: .
v_call: TRBV10-1
d_call: TRBD2
j_call: TRBJ2-3
cdr3_aa: CASSESVAGDDTQYF
cdr3_nt: TGCGCCAGCAGTGAGTCGGTAGCGGGAGATGATACGCAGTATTTT

clone_size: medium-sized
v_call: TRBV4-1
d_call: .
j_call: TRBJ1-2
cdr3_aa: CASMGLGYGYTF
cdr3_nt: TGCGCCAGCATGGGGTTGGGCTATGGCTACACCTTC

clone_size: medium-sized
v_call: TRBV12-3/TRBV12-4
d_call: TRBD2
j_call: TRBJ2-3
cdr3_aa: CASSLVAGEQYF
cdr3_nt: TGTGCCAGCAGTTTAGTAGCGGGTGAGCAGTATTTT

clone_size: medium-sized
v_call: TRBV4-1
d_call: TRBD1
j_call: TRBJ2-2
cdr3_aa: CASSQDNLGTGLNTGELFF
cdr3_nt: TGCGCCAGCAGCCAAGATAATCTCGGGACAGGGCTAAACACCGGGGAGCTGTTTTTT

clone_size: medium-sized
v_call: TRBV24-1
d_call: TRBD2
j_call: TRBJ2-1
cdr3_aa: CATSDRRLAGTQYNEQFF
cdr3_nt: TGTGCCACCAGTGACCGCAGACTAGCGGGGACCCAATACAATGAGCAGTTCTTC

clone_size: medium-sized
v_call: TRBV5-6
d_call: .
j_call: TRBJ2-5
cdr3_aa: CASSLGGTETQYF
cdr3_nt: TGTGCCAGCAGCTTGGGGGGAACCGAGACCCAGTACTTC

clone_size: few
v_call: TRBV14
d_call: TRBD2
j_call: TRBJ2-3
cdr3_aa: CASEGASGGRGTDTQYF
cdr3_nt: TGTGCCAGCGAGGGTGCCAGCGGGGGCCGTGGCACAGATACGCAGTATTTT

clone_size: medium-sized
v_call: TRBV12-3/TRBV12-4
d_call: TRBD1
j_call: TRBJ2-7
cdr3_aa: CASSFGTVYEQYF
cdr3_nt: TGTGCCAGCAGTTTTGGGACAGTCTACGAGCAGTACTTC

clone_size: .
v_call: TRBV6-1
d_call: .
j_call: TRBJ1-4
cdr3_aa: CASSLPGLGEKLFF
cdr3_nt: TGTGCCAGCAGTCTGCCGGGGCTTGGTGAAAAACTGTTTTTT

clone_size: .
v_call: TRBV24-1
d_call: TRBD1
j_call: TRBJ2-1
cdr3_aa: CATSRQGVYEQFF
cdr3_nt: TGTGCCACCAGCAGACAGGGTGTATACGAGCAGTTCTTC

clone_size: .
v_call: TRBV7-6
d_call: .
j_call: TRBJ1-1
cdr3_aa: CASSLLGSLNAEAFF
cdr3_nt: TGTGCCAGCAGCCTCCTCGGTAGTTTGAACGCTGAAGCTTTCTTT